These 16 T cell receptor beta chains share one sample of origin, sequenced in a study of beta chain features in type 1 diabetes. The entirety of the isolated RNA underwent reverse transcription, so expressed TCRB transcripts were sequenced. The data were produced by immunoSEQ multiplex PCR, yet TCRdb's version contains in-frame clones alone and is incomplete. Of hundreds of thousands of clones in the sample, 15% to 20% were seen once. Specimen: naive CD4+ T cells from blood. The receptor set was obtained from a woman between 18 and 29 years old in good health.

The chain has TRBV2 and TRBJ2-5; 9 bases are a match to TRBD1. J lost 2 bases, V lost 6 bases, and 7 bases had no gene match. Looked up from germline, CDR1 is SNHLY and CDR2 is FYNNEI. The CDR3 is made up of 15 amino acids. CDR3 DNA sequence: TGTGCCAGCAGCGGGGGACAGGGCCCACAAGAGACCCAGTACTTC. It encodes CASSGGQGPQETQYF.

The sample holds a few counts of this clone. The chain joins TRBV7-2 to TRBJ2-3, with 13 nucleotides matching TRBD2. J was trimmed by 6 bases and V by 6 bases; bases with no gene match: 6. The CDR3 has 15 amino acids. From germline, CDR1 is SGHTA and CDR2 FQGNSA. Here the CDR3 DNA reads TGTGCCAGCAGAACTAGCGGGAGGGCGGGGGATACGCAGTATTTT. Translation gives CASRTSGRAGDTQYF.

The V call is TRBV14, the J call TRBJ1-2, with D possibly matching TRBD1 (6 bases). Per germline, CDR1 SGHDN and CDR2 FVKESK. Trimming shortened V by 0 bases and J by 8 bases, and 16 bases separated the two germline ends. The CDR3 spans 15 residues. CDR3 protein: CASSQDGRARGGYTF. CDR3 sequence (DNA): TGTGCCAGCAGCCAAGACGGTCGGGCCAGGGGCGGCTACACCTTC.

This chain links TRBV9 with TRBJ2-7; tentative D call: TRBD2 (6 bases). The V and J ends lost 0 bases and 5 bases respectively, with 12 bases between them. This CDR3 has 14 residues. Germline V gives CDR1 SGDLS, CDR2 YYNGEE. The chain's CDR3 is CASSVVGTSDEQYF. As DNA, the CDR3 is TGTGCCAGCAGCGTAGTCGGGACTTCAGACGAGCAGTACTTC.

This clone appeared a few times. CDR3 sequence (DNA): TGTGCCACCAGCAGAGATCATCGGGTAGGGACCGAGCAGTACTTC. This translates into CATSRDHRVGTEQYF. The gene calls are TRBV15 and TRBJ2-7, with D possibly called TRBD1 or TRBD2 (5 bases each). The CDR3 has 15 residues. The V end lost 0 bases, the J end lost 6 bases, and 15 bases lay between the germline ends. In germline, CDR1 is LNHNV, CDR2 YYDKDF (reference sequence). The entire variable domain, with the rest obtained from reference TRBV15 and TRBJ2-7, is as follows: DAMVIQNPRYQVTQFGKPVTLSCSQTLNHNVMYWYQQKSSQAPKLLFHYYDKDFNNEADTPDNFQSRRPNTSFCFLDIRSPGLGDTAMYLCATSRDHRVGTEQYFGPGTRLTVT.

In this sample, this clone turned up a few times. This sequence joins TRBV19 and TRBJ1-1; TRBD1 might be the D (5 bases). Germline V gene sequence: CDR1 LNHDA, CDR2 SQIVND (reference sequence). With 4 bases removed from V and 1 base from J, the gap between germline ends came to 19 bases. The CDR3 covers 17 residues. The CDR3 nucleotides are TGTGCCAGTAGTACCTCACGGGGGGTGCTATGGAACACTGAAGCTTTCTTT. Protein product: CASSTSRGVLWNTEAFF.

This clone was observed a few times. This sequence joins TRBV25-1 and TRBJ2-5, with 10 positions matching TRBD1. CDR3 size: 17 residues. Germline lookup yields CDR1 MGHDK and CDR2 SYGVNS. V was clipped by 2 bases and J by 6 bases; unmatched bases: 12. The CDR3 sequence is CASSETLGQGGGKTQYF. Written as DNA, the CDR3 is TGTGCCAGCAGTGAAACCCTCGGACAGGGGGGCGGAAAGACCCAGTACTTC.

The chain uses TRBV5-1 and TRBJ2-5; D unclear. The CDR3 loop spans 19 amino acids. The germline V gene has CDR1 SGHRS and CDR2 YFSETQ. The V gene lost 6 bases and the J gene lost 5 bases, with 32 bases spanning the gap. CDR3 sequence: CASTKGDAAWARSRETQYF. The CDR3 DNA sequence: TGCGCCAGCACTAAGGGTGATGCGGCTTGGGCCCGGTCGAGGGAGACCCAGTACTTC.

This clone occurred once. V and J are TRBV15 and TRBJ2-2; 15 bases are a match to TRBD2. CDR1 is LNHNV and CDR2 is YYDKDF in the germline V gene (reference sequence). CDR3 size: 17 residues. Losses at the gene ends were 5 bases for V and 5 bases for J; bases not matched to a gene: 6. The CDR3: CATSEAGTSGRTGELFF. The CDR3 bases are TGTGCCACCAGCGAGGCAGGGACTAGCGGGAGGACCGGGGAGCTGTTTTTT. The variable domain in full, with the rest retrieved from reference TRBV15 and TRBJ2-2, is DAMVIQNPRYQVTQFGKPVTLSCSQTLNHNVMYWYQQKSSQAPKLLFHYYDKDFNNEADTPDNFQSRRPNTSFCFLDIRSPGLGDTAMYLCATSEAGTSGRTGELFFGEGSRLTVL.

This clone has more than one count but fewer than ten. The chain links TRBV9 to TRBJ2-2; D gene ambiguous. There are 13 residues in the CDR3. CDR1 and CDR2 from the germline V gene are SGDLS and YYNGEE. The germline V and J ends were trimmed by 3 bases and 5 bases, with 8 bases remaining between them. The CDR3 region is CASSGTVTGELFF. Written as DNA, the CDR3 is TGTGCCAGCAGCGGTACAGTGACCGGGGAGCTGTTTTTT.

The J gene is TRBJ2-2, the V gene TRBV9; 7 nucleotides align to TRBD1. With 4 bases clipped from V and 3 bases from J, the junction kept 3 bases outside the gene matches. This CDR3 comprises 14 residues. In germline, CDR1 is SGDLS, CDR2 YYNGEE. This CDR3 reads CASSLGQYTGELFF. CDR3 nucleotides: TGTGCCAGCAGCTTGGGACAGTACACCGGGGAGCTGTTTTTT.

This clone was seen only a few times. The gene calls are TRBV5-4 and TRBJ2-2; D gene ambiguous. The CDR3 has 13 amino acids. Trimming shortened V by 1 base and J by 6 bases, and 7 bases separated the two germline ends. The V gene's germline CDR1 is SGHNT and CDR2 YYREEE (reference sequence). CDR3 loop: CASSLHLSGELFF. In nucleotides, the CDR3 is TGTGCCAGCAGCTTGCATCTATCCGGGGAGCTGTTTTTT.

This clone was detected a few times. The chain employs TRBV28 and TRBJ1-5; D uncertain. V shed 3 bases and J shed 0 bases, with 12 bases lying between them. The CDR3 contains 16 residues. Germline CDR1 reads MDHEN; CDR2 reads SYDVKM. The CDR3 here is CASSFRMGYSNQPQHF. CDR3 DNA sequence: TGTGCCAGCAGTTTCAGGATGGGGTATAGCAATCAGCCCCAGCATTTT.

V and J are TRBV6-5 and TRBJ1-2; D not resolved. CDR3 length: 14 amino acids. The V end was cut by 0 bases, the J end by 4 bases, with 9 bases between. Germline CDR1 is MNHEY and CDR2 is SVGAGI. The CDR3 loop reads CASSYSGSAYGYTF. The CDR3 region has the DNA TGTGCCAGCAGTTACTCGGGCTCGGCCTATGGCTACACCTTC.

The sample holds a few counts of this clone. The J gene is TRBJ1-4, the V gene TRBV7-2; D perhaps matches TRBD1 (5 bases). The CDR3 runs 15 residues. V was pared by 5 bases and J by 2 bases, with 12 bases between. The germline gives CDR1 SGHTA, CDR2 FQGNSA. DNA of the CDR3: TGTGCCAGCAGCCGGGGCAGTACGACTAATGAAAAACTGTTTTTT. Amino acids: CASSRGSTTNEKLFF.

The chain is built from TRBV7-3 and TRBJ2-2; no reliable D call. Trimming took off 1 base at V and 0 bases at J, with 6 bases between the two ends. The CDR3 is 15 residues long. Germline lookup yields CDR1 SGHTA and CDR2 FQGTGA. DNA of the CDR3: TGTGCCAGCAGCTTAATTGGACCGAACACCGGGGAGCTGTTTTTT. Encoded protein: CASSLIGPNTGELFF.